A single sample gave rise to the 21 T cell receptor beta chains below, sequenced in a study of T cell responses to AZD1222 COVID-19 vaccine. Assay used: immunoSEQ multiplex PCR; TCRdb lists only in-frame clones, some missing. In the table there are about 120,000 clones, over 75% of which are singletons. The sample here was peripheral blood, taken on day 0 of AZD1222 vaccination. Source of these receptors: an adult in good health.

In DNA, the CDR3 is TGTGCCAGCAGCTTAGTTGTGACTAGCGGGAGTCTCGGGACCCAGTACTTC. This codes for CASSLVVTSGSLGTQYF. This rearrangement joins TRBV11-2 to TRBJ2-5; 12 nucleotides match TRBD2. This CDR3 has 17 amino acids. V trimming: 1 base; J trimming: 7 bases; junction bases outside the gene matches: 10. Germline V gene sequence: CDR1 SGHAT, CDR2 FQNNGV.

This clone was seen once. CDR3 sequence reads: CASSYLAGGVEQYF. CDR3 DNA sequence: TGTGCCAGCAGTTACCTAGCGGGCGGGGTCGAGCAGTACTTC. The V gene is TRBV6-2 or TRBV6-3, the J gene TRBJ2-7; TRBD2 agrees at 8 bases. With V trimmed by 2 bases and J by 6 bases, 6 bases remained unmatched. This CDR3 comprises 14 residues. CDR1 and CDR2 (germline): MNHEY, SVGEGT.

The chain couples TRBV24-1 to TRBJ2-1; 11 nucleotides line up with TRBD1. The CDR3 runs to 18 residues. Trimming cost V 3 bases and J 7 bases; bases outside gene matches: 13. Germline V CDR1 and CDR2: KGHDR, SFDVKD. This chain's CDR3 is CATSDPPGSGTGGNEQFF. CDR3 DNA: TGTGCCACCAGTGATCCCCCGGGGTCCGGGACAGGGGGGAATGAGCAGTTCTTC.

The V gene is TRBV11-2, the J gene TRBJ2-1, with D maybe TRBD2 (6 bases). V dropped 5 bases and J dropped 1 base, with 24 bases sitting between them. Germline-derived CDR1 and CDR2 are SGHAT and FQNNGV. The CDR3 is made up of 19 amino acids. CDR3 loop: CASSRLHRGLTASYNEQFF. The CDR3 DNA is TGTGCCAGCAGCCGATTACACCGAGGACTAACGGCTTCCTACAATGAGCAGTTCTTC.

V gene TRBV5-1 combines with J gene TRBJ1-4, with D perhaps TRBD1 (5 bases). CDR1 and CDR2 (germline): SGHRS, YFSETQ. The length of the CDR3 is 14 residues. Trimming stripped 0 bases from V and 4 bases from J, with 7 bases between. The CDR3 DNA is TGCGCCAGCAGCTTGGAGGGGTTTAATGAAAAACTGTTTTTT. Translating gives CASSLEGFNEKLFF.

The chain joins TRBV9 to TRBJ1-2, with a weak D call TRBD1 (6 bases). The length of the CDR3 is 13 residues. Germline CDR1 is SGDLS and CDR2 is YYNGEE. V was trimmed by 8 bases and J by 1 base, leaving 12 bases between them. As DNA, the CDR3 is TGTGCCAGTACGCGGACAGATAACTATGGCTACACCTTC. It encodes CASTRTDNYGYTF. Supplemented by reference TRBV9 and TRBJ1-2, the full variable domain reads DSGVTQTPKHLITATGQRVTLRCSPRSGDLSVYWYQQSLDQGLQFLIQYYNGEERAKGNILERFSAQQFPDLHSELNLSSLELGDSALYFCASTRTDNYGYTFGSGTRLTVV.

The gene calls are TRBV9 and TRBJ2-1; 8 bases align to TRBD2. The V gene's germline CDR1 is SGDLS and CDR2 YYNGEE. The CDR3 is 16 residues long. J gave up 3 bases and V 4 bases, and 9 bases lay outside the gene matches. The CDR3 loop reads CASSPGGRGNYNEQFF. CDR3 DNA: TGTGCCAGCAGCCCGGGGGGGCGGGGGAACTACAATGAGCAGTTCTTC.

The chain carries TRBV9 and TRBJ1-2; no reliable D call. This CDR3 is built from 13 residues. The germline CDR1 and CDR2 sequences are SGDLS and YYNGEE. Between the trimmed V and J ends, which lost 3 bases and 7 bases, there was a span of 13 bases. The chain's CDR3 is CASSASVASGYTF. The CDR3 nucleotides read TGTGCCAGCAGCGCCTCCGTCGCTTCTGGCTACACCTTC.

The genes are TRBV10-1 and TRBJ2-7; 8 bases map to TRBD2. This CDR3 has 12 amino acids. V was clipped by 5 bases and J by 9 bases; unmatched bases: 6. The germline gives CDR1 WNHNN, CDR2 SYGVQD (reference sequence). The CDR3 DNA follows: TGCGCCAGCAGTCGAGCGGGAGAGAGGCAGTACTTC. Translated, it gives CASSRAGERQYF.

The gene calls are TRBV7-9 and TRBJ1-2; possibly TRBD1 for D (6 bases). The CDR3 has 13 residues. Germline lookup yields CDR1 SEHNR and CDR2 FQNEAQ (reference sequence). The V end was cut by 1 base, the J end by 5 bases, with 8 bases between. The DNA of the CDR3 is TGTGCCAGCAGCTTAGGCCAGGGGTATGGCTACACCTTC. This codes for CASSLGQGYGYTF.

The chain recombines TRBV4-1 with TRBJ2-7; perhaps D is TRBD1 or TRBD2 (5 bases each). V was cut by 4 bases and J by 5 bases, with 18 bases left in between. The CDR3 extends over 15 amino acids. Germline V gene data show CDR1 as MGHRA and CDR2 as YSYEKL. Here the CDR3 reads CASSPQTGLGNEQYF. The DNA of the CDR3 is TGCGCCAGCAGCCCTCAAACAGGACTCGGAAACGAGCAGTACTTC.

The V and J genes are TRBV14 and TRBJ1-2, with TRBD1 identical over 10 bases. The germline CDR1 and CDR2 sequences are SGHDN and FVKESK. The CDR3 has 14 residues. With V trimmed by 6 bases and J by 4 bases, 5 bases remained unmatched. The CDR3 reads CASSRDRGSYGYTF. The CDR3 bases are TGTGCCAGCAGTCGGGACAGGGGTTCCTATGGCTACACCTTC.

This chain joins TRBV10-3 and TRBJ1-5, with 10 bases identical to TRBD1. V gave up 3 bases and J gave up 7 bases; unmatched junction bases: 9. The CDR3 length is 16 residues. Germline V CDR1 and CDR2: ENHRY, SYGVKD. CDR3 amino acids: CAISEKGQGLGQPQHF. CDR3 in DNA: TGTGCCATCAGTGAAAAGGGACAGGGGCTCGGCCAGCCCCAGCATTTT.

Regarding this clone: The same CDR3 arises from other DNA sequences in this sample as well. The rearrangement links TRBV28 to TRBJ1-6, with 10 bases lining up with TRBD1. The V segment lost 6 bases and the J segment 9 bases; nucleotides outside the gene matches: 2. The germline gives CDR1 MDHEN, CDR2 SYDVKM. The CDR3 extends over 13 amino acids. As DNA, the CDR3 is TGTGCCAGCAGAGGGACAGGGGTTTCACCCCTCCACTTT. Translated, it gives CASRGTGVSPLHF.

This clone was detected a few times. This CDR3 reads CASSRPGQGDEQYF. The CDR3 DNA reads as TGTGCCAGCAGCAGACCGGGACAGGGGGACGAGCAGTACTTC. The chain is built from TRBV21-1 and TRBJ2-7; TRBD1 is the table's D call, not checked against the DNA. TRBV21-1 is tagged as a pseudogene. This CDR3 is 14 amino acids long.

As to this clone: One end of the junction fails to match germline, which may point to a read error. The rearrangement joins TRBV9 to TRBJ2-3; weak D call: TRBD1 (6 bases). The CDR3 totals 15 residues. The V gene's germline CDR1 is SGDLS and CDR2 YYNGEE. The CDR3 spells CASSPDGTRTDTQYF. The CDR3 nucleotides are TGTGCTAGCAGCCCTGACGGGACACGCACAGATACGCAGTATTTT. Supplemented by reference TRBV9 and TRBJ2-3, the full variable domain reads DSGVTQTPKHLITATGQRVTLRCSPRSGDLSVYWYQQSLDQGLQFLIQYYNGEERAKGNILERFSAQQFPDLHSELNLSSLELGDSALYFCASSPDGTRTDTQYFGPGTRLTVL.

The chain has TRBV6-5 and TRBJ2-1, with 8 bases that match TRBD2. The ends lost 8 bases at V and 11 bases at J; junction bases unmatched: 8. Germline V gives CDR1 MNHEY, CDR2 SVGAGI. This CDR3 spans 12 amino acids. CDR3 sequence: CASQRASGQQFF. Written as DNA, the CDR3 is TGTGCCAGCCAGAGAGCTAGCGGGCAGCAGTTCTTC.

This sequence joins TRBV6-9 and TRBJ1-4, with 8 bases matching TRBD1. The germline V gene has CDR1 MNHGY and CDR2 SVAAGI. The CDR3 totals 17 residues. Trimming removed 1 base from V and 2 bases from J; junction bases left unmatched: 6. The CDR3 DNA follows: TGTGCCAGCAGTTATTGGGCAGGGGGCGCGACTAATGAAAAACTGTTTTTT. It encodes CASSYWAGGATNEKLFF.

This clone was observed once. The CDR3 nucleotides are TGTGCCACCAGCAGAGTCCCCGGCTTTAATTCACCCCTCCACTTT. Translation gives CATSRVPGFNSPLHF. This chain joins TRBV15 and TRBJ1-6; D call uncertain. The CDR3 has 15 residues. Trimming shortened V by 1 base and J by 6 bases, and 10 bases separated the two germline ends. The germline gives CDR1 LNHNV, CDR2 YYDKDF (reference sequence).

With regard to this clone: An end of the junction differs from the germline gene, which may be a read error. The CDR3 here is CASSQAGIMNTEVFF. CDR3 sequence (DNA): TGCGCCAGCAGTCAAGCGGGCATTATGAACACTGAAGTTTTCTTT. The J gene is TRBJ1-1, the V gene TRBV23-1; D unclear. TRBV23-1 is sorted into the ORF group, with uncertain function. The CDR3 is 15 residues long.

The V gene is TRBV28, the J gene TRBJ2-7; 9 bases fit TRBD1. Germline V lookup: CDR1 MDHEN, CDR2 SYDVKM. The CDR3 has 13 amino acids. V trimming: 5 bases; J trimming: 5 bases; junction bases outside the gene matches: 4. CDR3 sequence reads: CASSGGQGDEQYF. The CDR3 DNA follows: TGTGCCAGCAGTGGGGGACAGGGTGACGAGCAGTACTTC.